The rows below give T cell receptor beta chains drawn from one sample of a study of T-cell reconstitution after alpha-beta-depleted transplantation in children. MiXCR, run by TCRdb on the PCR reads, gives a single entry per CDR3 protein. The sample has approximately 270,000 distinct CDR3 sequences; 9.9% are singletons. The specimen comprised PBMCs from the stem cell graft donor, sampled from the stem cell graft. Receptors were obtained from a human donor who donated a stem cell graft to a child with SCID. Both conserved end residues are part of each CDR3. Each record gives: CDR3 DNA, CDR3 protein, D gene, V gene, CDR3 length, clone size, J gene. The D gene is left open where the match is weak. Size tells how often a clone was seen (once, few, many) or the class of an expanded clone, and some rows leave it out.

cdr3_nt: TGTGCCAGCAGCTTGGGGAGGGGTTATATCTACGAGCAGTACTTC; cdr3_aa: CASSLGRGYIYEQYF; d_call: NA; v_call: TRBV5-6; cdr3_length: 15; clone_size: few; j_call: TRBJ2-7
cdr3_nt: TGTGCCAGCAGCCCGTTGACAGGGAGGACCTACAATGAGCAGTTCTTC; cdr3_aa: CASSPLTGRTYNEQFF; d_call: NA; v_call: TRBV14; cdr3_length: 16; clone_size: few; j_call: TRBJ2-1
cdr3_nt: TGCGCCAGCAGCCGTTCTAGCGGGACGTGTGGTTCCTACAATGAGCAGTTCTTC; cdr3_aa: CASSRSSGTCGSYNEQFF; d_call: TRBD2; v_call: TRBV5-1; cdr3_length: 18; clone_size: NA; j_call: TRBJ2-1
cdr3_nt: TGTGCCAGCAGTTTAGACAGGGCTGGCACAGATACGCAGTATTTT; cdr3_aa: CASSLDRAGTDTQYF; d_call: NA; v_call: TRBV12-3/TRBV12-4; cdr3_length: 15; clone_size: NA; j_call: TRBJ2-3
cdr3_nt: TGTGCCAGCAGCGGACTAGCGGCGCCCTGGGAGCAGTACTTC; cdr3_aa: CASSGLAAPWEQYF; d_call: TRBD2; v_call: TRBV27; cdr3_length: 14; clone_size: NA; j_call: TRBJ2-7
cdr3_nt: TGTGCCAGCAGTTTATACAGGGACTCTGGAAACACCATATATTTT; cdr3_aa: CASSLYRDSGNTIYF; d_call: NA; v_call: TRBV25-1; cdr3_length: 15; clone_size: many; j_call: TRBJ1-3
cdr3_nt: TGCGCCAGCAGCCCCTCGGGACAGGGGGCGAACACTGAAGCTTTCTTT; cdr3_aa: CASSPSGQGANTEAFF; d_call: TRBD1; v_call: TRBV5-1; cdr3_length: 16; clone_size: few; j_call: TRBJ1-1
cdr3_nt: TGTGCCAGCAGCTCAAATCCCGGTCCCGTTAACACAGATACGCAGTATTTT; cdr3_aa: CASSSNPGPVNTDTQYF; d_call: NA; v_call: TRBV7-8; cdr3_length: 17; clone_size: NA; j_call: TRBJ2-3
cdr3_nt: TGCAGCGTTGCAGAGGCAGAGAGAACTTCACCCCTCCACTTT; cdr3_aa: CSVAEAERTSPLHF; d_call: NA; v_call: TRBV29-1; cdr3_length: 14; clone_size: NA; j_call: TRBJ1-6
cdr3_nt: TGCAGTGCTCTCGGGGAGAACACTGAAGCTTTCTTT; cdr3_aa: CSALGENTEAFF; d_call: NA; v_call: TRBV20-1; cdr3_length: 12; clone_size: NA; j_call: TRBJ1-1
cdr3_nt: TGTGCCAGCAGGGTTTTACAGGGTGGTGAGCAGTTCTTC; cdr3_aa: CASRVLQGGEQFF; d_call: NA; v_call: TRBV6-6; cdr3_length: 13; clone_size: few; j_call: TRBJ2-1
cdr3_nt: TGTGCCAGCAGTACAAGGACAGGGGGGAACACTGAAGCTTTCTTT; cdr3_aa: CASSTRTGGNTEAFF; d_call: TRBD1; v_call: TRBV2; cdr3_length: 15; clone_size: many; j_call: TRBJ1-1
cdr3_nt: TGTGCCAGCAGCTTAGCAACCGGGACAGGCAAGCAGTTCTTC; cdr3_aa: CASSLATGTGKQFF; d_call: TRBD1; v_call: TRBV7-8; cdr3_length: 14; clone_size: few; j_call: TRBJ2-1
cdr3_nt: TGTGCCAGCTTCGACAGGGAAGAGACCCAGTACTTC; cdr3_aa: CASFDREETQYF; d_call: TRBD1; v_call: TRBV27; cdr3_length: 12; clone_size: NA; j_call: TRBJ2-5
cdr3_nt: TGTGCCAGCAGCCAAGATATCCAGATTGAGCCCCAGCATTTT; cdr3_aa: CASSQDIQIEPQHF; d_call: NA; v_call: TRBV3-1; cdr3_length: 14; clone_size: few; j_call: TRBJ1-5